The 5 T cell receptor beta chains given below trace back to one sample, sequenced in a study of OX40 agonist ivuxolimab in advanced cancers. The library relied on the immunoSEQ multiplex PCR assay. This is the immuneACCESS table as TCRdb keeps it, with only in-frame sequences that have V and J called. A part of the clones is gone; compared with another copy, unresolved V genes explain less than half, and the rest is unexplained. The sample yields about 64,000 clones; about 91% were counted once. The top ten clones comprise approximately 2.8% of the sample. The specimen was CD4+ or CD8+ T cells sorted from blood, collected in a trial of the OX40 agonist ivuxolimab. These TCRs come from an adult with an advanced solid tumor such as melanoma, head and neck, liver or kidney cancer.

This chain's CDR3 is CASSNSNLWGSAHNEQFF. The DNA of the CDR3 is TGTGCCAGCAGCAATTCAAATCTGTGGGGATCTGCCCACAATGAGCAGTTCTTC. The chain is built from TRBV27 and TRBJ2-1; D uncertain. The V gene's germline CDR1 is MNHEY and CDR2 SMNVEV (reference sequence). The CDR3 extends over 18 amino acids. Trimming cost V 6 bases and J 5 bases, with 26 bases left between them.

V gene TRBV5-1 combines with J gene TRBJ2-1; 10 nucleotides align to TRBD2. V dropped 4 bases and J dropped 4; count of bases not matched to a gene: 8. CDR1 and CDR2 from the germline V gene are SGHRS and YFSETQ. There are 16 residues in the CDR3. DNA for the CDR3: TGCGCCAGCAGCGCATTAGCGGGAGGCGGTTACAATGAGCAGTTCTTC. Translating gives CASSALAGGGYNEQFF.

The V gene is TRBV5-4, the J gene TRBJ1-2; a weak D match, TRBD1 (5 bases). CDR3 length equals 15 residues. Trimming left V 3 bases short and J 0 bases short, with 12 bases between. Germline loops: CDR1 SGHNT, CDR2 YYREEE (reference sequence). The CDR3 DNA sequence: TGTGCCAGCAGCTCCTCAGGGAGGTCTAACTATGGCTACACCTTC. The encoded protein is CASSSSGRSNYGYTF. Looking up the rest from reference TRBV5-4 and TRBJ1-2 gives the full variable domain: ETGVTQSPTHLIKTRGQQVTLRCSSQSGHNTVSWYQQALGQGPQFIFQYYREEENGRGNFPPRFSGLQFPNYSSELNVNALELDDSALYLCASSSSGRSNYGYTFGSGTRLTVV.

This chain uses TRBV30 with TRBJ1-5; 10 nucleotides agree with TRBD1. V shed 8 bases, J shed 4 bases, and the junction held 11 bases outside the gene matches. CDR1 is GTSNPN and CDR2 is SVGIG in the germline V gene (reference sequence). CDR3 length: 15 amino acids. CDR3 DNA sequence: TGTGCCGCAGATGGGGGACAGGGGTTAAATCAGCCCCAGCATTTT. Translating it yields CAADGGQGLNQPQHF.

In this sample, this clone turned up once. The gene calls are TRBV7-2 and TRBJ2-2; TRBD2 aligns across 10 bases. The CDR3 runs 16 residues. CDR1 is SGHTA and CDR2 is FQGNSA in the germline V gene. Trimming removed 4 bases from V and 0 bases from J; junction bases left unmatched: 2. The CDR3 nucleotides are TGTGCCAGCAGCTCCGGACTAGCGGCGAACACCGGGGAGCTGTTTTTT. Protein: CASSSGLAANTGELFF.